The TCR beta chain under discussion was sequenced for a study of blood T cell repertoires in COVID-19. Overall study context: Italy, Spain and the United States were the sources of the convalescent and acute COVID-19 samples. Sources were T cells, B-cell-depleted T cells, or PBMCs; the material itself was cDNA or gDNA.

In the authors' workflow: Reference gene primer amplification gave nucleated cell count estimates. Clones were read by immunoSEQ multiplex PCR, and TCRdb kept only the in-frame ones, dropping some. V and J calls and clone size are those listed in that table; D and trimming were worked out from the DNA. The sample lists 150,000 to 200,000 clones, more than 70% seen once, with 2.5% to 3.5% in the top ten. V shed 0 bases and J shed 0 bases, with 9 bases lying between them. Germline V gene sequence: CDR1 MNHNS, CDR2 SASEGT. The CDR3 is 15 amino acids. The clonotype originates from a woman older than 75 with active or convalescent COVID-19. The J gene is TRBJ2-7, the V gene TRBV6-1, with D perhaps matching TRBD1 (6 bases). Sequenced sample: peripheral blood. This CDR3 reads CASSEAGQYSYEQYF. The CDR3 DNA is TGTGCCAGCAGTGAAGCAGGACAGTACTCCTACGAGCAGTACTTC.